One sample yielded the 22 T cell receptor beta chains listed below, sequenced in a study of post-analysis software for immune sequencing data. Study conclusions and caveats: Controls showed lower frequencies than patients for roughly 5 TRBV segments, and TRBV5-6, TRBV5-1 and TRBV20-1 were among these.

Tagging with unique molecular identifiers was a feature of the TCR beta cDNA libraries. MiXCR was run by TCRdb on the PCR reads, yielding one entry per CDR3 protein. This sample has about 760,000 distinct CDR3 sequences, with 25% to 30% found just once. Their antigens are not known. What was sequenced was blood. The receptors derive from a girl between 10 and 17 years old with multiple sclerosis.

For the CDR3, the DNA is TGCAGCGGCCTCGACAGAATGATCCAAGAGACCCAGTACTTC. It specifies CSGLDRMIQETQYF. V is TRBV29-1 and J is TRBJ2-5, with D maybe TRBD1 (5 bases). The germline V gene has CDR1 SQVTM and CDR2 ANQGSEA. Trimming pared 7 bases from V and 1 base from J, leaving 16 bases between. The length of the CDR3 is 14 residues.

The chain is built from TRBV2 and TRBJ2-3; unclear D gene. Germline CDR1 is SNHLY and CDR2 is FYNNEI. Trimming cost V 7 bases and J 0 bases, with 14 bases left between them. The CDR3 contains 15 residues. CDR3 bases: TGTGCCAGCACCCTACAGTTACCTAGCACAGATACGCAGTATTTT. Translated, it gives CASTLQLPSTDTQYF. The full variable domain, in which reference TRBV2 and TRBJ2-3 provide the parts outside the CDR3, is EPEVTQTPSHQVTQMGQEVILRCVPISNHLYFYWYRQILGQKVEFLVSFYNNEISEKSEIFDDQFSVERPDGSNFTLKIRSTKLEDSAMYFCASTLQLPSTDTQYFGPGTRLTVL.

The V gene is TRBV7-9, the J gene TRBJ2-7; 11 nucleotides match TRBD1. CDR1 and CDR2 from the germline V gene are SEHNR and FQNEAQ (reference sequence). CDR3 length: 16 residues. V lost 5 bases, J lost 6 bases, and 12 bases stayed unmatched. The CDR3, as DNA: TGTGCCAGCAGCCCTCCCCGGACAGGGGGCGCGATCGAGCAGTACTTC. Its translation: CASSPPRTGGAIEQYF.

This clonotype has just a few counts. The chain employs TRBV7-2 and TRBJ1-2; 8 bases fit TRBD1. The germline V gene encodes CDR1 SGHTA and CDR2 FQGNSA. This CDR3 has 12 amino acids. V was clipped by 2 bases and J by 12 bases; unmatched bases: 5. DNA for the CDR3: TGTGCCAGCAGCTTAACGGGGACAGGCAACACCTTC. It is translated as CASSLTGTGNTF.

This clonotype was counted between two and nine times. The chain has TRBV12-3 or TRBV12-4 and TRBJ2-3; the match to TRBD2 covers 12 bases. The CDR3 is 15 amino acids. The V segment lost 11 bases and the J segment 4 bases; nucleotides outside the gene matches: 10. The CDR3 reads CASELAGGLSDTQYF. The CDR3 DNA is TGTGCCTCCGAGCTAGCGGGGGGGCTGTCAGATACGCAGTATTTT.

The rearrangement links TRBV7-2 to TRBJ2-3, with 10 bases aligning to TRBD2. The J segment lost 4 bases and the V segment lost 5 bases, leaving 6 bases of the junction unmatched. Per the germline V gene, CDR1 is SGHTA and CDR2 is FQGNSA. CDR3 size: 15 residues. Written as DNA, the CDR3 is TGTGCCAGCAGCCCCATAGCGGGGGGTCCAGATACGCAGTATTTT. Its translation is CASSPIAGGPDTQYF.

This chain uses TRBV4-3 with TRBJ1-1, with a possible D match to TRBD1 (5 bases). V dropped 4 bases and J dropped 1 base, with 16 bases sitting between them. CDR1 LGHNA and CDR2 YSLEER come from the germline V gene. This CDR3 spans 16 amino acids. The CDR3 loop reads CASSLGREIPNTEAFF. The CDR3 nucleotides read TGCGCCAGCAGCCTGGGACGGGAGATACCGAACACTGAAGCTTTCTTT.

This clonotype has only a few counts. This rearrangement joins TRBV4-3 to TRBJ2-5; D perhaps matches TRBD1 (7 bases). Germline CDR1 is LGHNA and CDR2 is YSLEER. CDR3 length: 13 residues. The V end was cut by 1 base, the J end by 12 bases, with 15 bases between. Here the CDR3 reads CASSQGRGQGKYF. DNA of the CDR3: TGCGCCAGCAGCCAAGGGAGGGGGCAGGGGAAGTACTTC.

The chain joins TRBV29-1 to TRBJ2-5, with 8 nucleotides matching TRBD2. This CDR3 contains 16 residues. J was trimmed by 1 base and V by 3 bases; bases with no gene match: 10. Germline loops: CDR1 SQVTM, CDR2 ANQGSEA. CDR3 bases: TGCAGCGTTGACGGGAGGGCTACCCGCCTCCAAGAGACCCAGTACTTC. It specifies CSVDGRATRLQETQYF.

The chain joins TRBV20-1 to TRBJ2-3; D could derive from TRBD1 or TRBD2 (5 bases each). The CDR3 totals 13 residues. The V and J ends lost 3 bases and 2 bases respectively, with 9 bases between them. CDR1 and CDR2 from the germline V gene are DFQATT and SNEGSKA (reference sequence). CDR3 sequence: CSARGVATDTQYF. DNA for the CDR3: TGCAGTGCTAGGGGGGTGGCCACAGATACGCAGTATTTT.

The chain employs TRBV7-2 and TRBJ2-5; D is undetermined. The J call could be wrong; TRBJ2-7 is a better fit for the DNA end. The CDR3 runs 15 residues. Germline CDR1 reads SGHTA; CDR2 reads FQGNSA. CDR3 residues: CASSLSIGLSFEQYF. In DNA, the CDR3 is TGTGCCAGCAGCTTATCGATCGGGTTATCTTTCGAGCAGTACTTC.

CDR3 DNA: TGCGCCAGCAGCTTGAGGGACATCTGGTCCACTGAAGCTTTCTTT. Translated: CASSLRDIWSTEAFF. The rearrangement links TRBV5-1 to TRBJ1-1, with D tentatively TRBD1 (6 bases). The CDR3 is 15 residues long. Germline CDR1 SGHRS, CDR2 YFSETQ. Trimming stripped 1 base from V and 4 bases from J, with 14 bases between.

The chain combines TRBV7-2 with TRBJ1-3; possible D gene TRBD1, 5 bases. V was cut by 6 bases and J by 0 bases, with 9 bases left in between. The CDR3 consists of 14 residues. In germline, CDR1 is SGHTA, CDR2 FQGNSA. The CDR3, as DNA: TGTGCCAGCAGGGCGGGGGGCTCTGGAAACACCATATATTTT. It codes for CASRAGGSGNTIYF.

This clonotype has only a few counts. The CDR3 sequence: CASSEYRDLYYEQYF. The CDR3 DNA is TGTGCCAGCAGTGAATACCGGGACTTATACTACGAGCAGTACTTC. The chain joins TRBV6-5 to TRBJ2-7, with D perhaps matching TRBD2 (6 bases). CDR1 is MNHEY and CDR2 is SVGAGI in the germline V gene. The V and J ends lost 5 bases and 3 bases respectively, with 17 bases between them. This CDR3 is built from 15 residues.

The chain carries TRBV28 and TRBJ1-2, with 7 bases aligning to TRBD1. CDR3 length: 15 amino acids. CDR1 and CDR2 from the germline V gene are MDHEN and SYDVKM. V lost 6 bases and J lost 8; bases outside the gene matches: 15. The CDR3 DNA reads as TGTGCCAGCAGCCTTCGCAGGGGGAAGAGTAGGGGCTACACCTTC. This codes for CASSLRRGKSRGYTF.

This clonotype was detected only a few times. The chain uses TRBV12-3 or TRBV12-4 and TRBJ1-2; D ambiguous. With 2 bases removed from V and 2 bases from J, the gap between germline ends came to 15 bases. The CDR3 extends over 16 amino acids. For the CDR3, the DNA is TGTGCCAGCAGTTTACATCCGACGGTGGGAAACTATGGCTACACCTTC. Its translation is CASSLHPTVGNYGYTF.

This clonotype was observed a few times. The chain combines TRBV29-1 with TRBJ1-1; D is possibly TRBD1 (6 bases). Germline V gene lookup returns CDR1 SQVTM and CDR2 ANQGSEA. V lost 4 bases and J 8 bases, leaving 17 bases between the germline ends. The CDR3 runs to 13 residues. The chain's CDR3 is CSVVTGTFVEAFF. CDR3 coding DNA: TGCAGCGTTGTAACAGGGACCTTTGTAGAAGCTTTCTTT.

In this sample, this clonotype turned up a few times. As DNA, the CDR3 is TGTGCCAGCAGTTACGGGCGTACGTTCCAAGAGACCCAGTACTTC. Encoded protein: CASSYGRTFQETQYF. The chain employs TRBV6-6 and TRBJ2-5, with D unclear. V was trimmed by 2 bases and J by 1 base, leaving 11 bases between them. In germline, CDR1 is MNHNY, CDR2 SVGAGI (reference sequence). The CDR3 has 15 amino acids.

This clonotype was found a few times. V gene TRBV6-5 combines with J gene TRBJ2-7; TRBD1 agrees at 7 bases. The V and J ends lost 3 bases and 3 bases, in that order; junction bases with no gene match: 5. CDR3 length: 14 amino acids. CDR1 is MNHEY, CDR2 SVGAGI, per germline. This CDR3 is CASSYTTGVYEQYF. CDR3 DNA: TGTGCCAGCAGTTATACTACAGGGGTCTACGAGCAGTACTTC.

The J gene is TRBJ2-1, the V gene TRBV7-9; 10 bases map to TRBD2. The CDR3 extends over 16 amino acids. V shed 4 bases and J 5 bases; nucleotides not matched to a gene: 8. CDR1 is SEHNR, CDR2 FQNEAQ, per germline (reference sequence). CDR3 DNA: TGTGCCAGCAGCTCTAAAGCGGGAGGGCCACACAATGAGCAGTTCTTC. This translates into CASSSKAGGPHNEQFF.

The rearrangement links TRBV28 to TRBJ2-4; 9 bases agree with TRBD2. The J call is doubtful: the DNA matches TRBJ2-7 better. The CDR3 spans 14 residues. The germline V gene has CDR1 MDHEN and CDR2 SYDVKM. The CDR3 DNA sequence: TGTGCCAGCACCGTGAGCGGGGGGAATTACGAGCAGTACTTC. Protein sequence: CASTVSGGNYEQYF.

The chain uses TRBV27 and TRBJ2-6; D uncertain. The CDR3 extends over 18 amino acids. Germline-derived CDR1 and CDR2 are MNHEY and SMNVEV (reference sequence). Deletions cut 5 bases from V and 0 bases from J, with 17 bases between. CDR3: CASSPRQWVSSGANVLTF. In nucleotides, the CDR3 is TGTGCCAGCAGTCCCAGGCAGTGGGTGAGCTCTGGGGCCAACGTCCTGACTTTC.